A selection of T cell receptor beta chains follows, all from one sample in a study of blood T cell repertoires in COVID-19. Clones were sequenced by immunoSEQ multiplex PCR, and TCRdb holds only the in-frame ones, with some missing. The sample consists of 450,000 to 600,000 clones, about 85% of them appearing once. The source material was PBMCs or T cells enriched from blood (not recorded which). The receptors here all came from a woman between 18 and 29 years old who had recovered from COVID-19. Both conserved end residues are part of each CDR3. Each record gives: V gene, J gene, CDR3 protein.

TRBV13	TRBJ1-2	CASSQIIAWGYGYTF
TRBV5-1	TRBJ1-6	CASSSGGSPLHF
TRBV19	TRBJ1-1	CASSTSGLGTEAFF
TRBV5-1	TRBJ2-7	CASTPGSGQGYEQYF
TRBV18	TRBJ2-2	CASSPDFTDRGSGELFF
TRBV5-1	TRBJ1-1	CASSITGSTEAFF
TRBV6-1	TRBJ1-2	CASSESVSSYGYTF
TRBV3-1/TRBV3-2	TRBJ2-2	CASSQVSSDGGVGELFF
TRBV25-1	TRBJ2-2	CASTSGGRDTGELFF
TRBV3-1/TRBV3-2	TRBJ1-4	CASSQDREKLFF
TRBV6-6	TRBJ1-1	CASSRTDYRNMNTEAFF
TRBV7-8	TRBJ2-7	CASSLERDTYEQYF
TRBV18	TRBJ1-3	CASSIQGNSGNTIYF
TRBV5-4	TRBJ1-3	CASSLPGIAEGNTIYF
TRBV9	TRBJ2-2	CASSVDIGGTNTGELFF
TRBV18	TRBJ1-5	CASSPDSSSSQPQHF
TRBV21-1	TRBJ1-2	CASNHCFCTPPGDRDYGYTF
TRBV28	TRBJ1-4	CASGGGLNEKLFF
TRBV28	TRBJ1-1	CASSLATGGPTEAFF
TRBV6-1	TRBJ2-4	CASSEDLGDRGLGGAKNIQYF
TRBV30	TRBJ2-1	CAWGLLNEQFF
TRBV5-1	TRBJ1-1	CASSPIDRATEAFF
TRBV6-6	TRBJ1-3	CASSPSHEMTGGSGNTIYF
TRBV3-1/TRBV3-2	TRBJ2-5	CASSPRGAETQYF
TRBV5-5	TRBJ2-5	CASVGGVGQETQYF
TRBV9	TRBJ2-5	CASSPRTSTQETQYF
TRBV5-1	TRBJ1-2	CASSTGGANGYTF
TRBV27	TRBJ1-2	CASSLRRTGAPYGYTF
TRBV5-1	TRBJ2-3	CASSPVTSYATDTQYF
TRBV27	TRBJ2-7	CASSLGTPSYEQYF
TRBV30	TRBJ2-1	CAWNTGGPLVDEQFF
TRBV30	TRBJ2-1	CALEKVAGALSSYNEQFF
TRBV25-1	TRBJ2-5	CATSDQGAFRETQYF
TRBV6-5	TRBJ1-3	CASVGVGTIYF
TRBV28	TRBJ2-1	CASSPLRGSGDLSYNEQFF
TRBV5-4	TRBJ1-2	CASSPRGGEGGYYGYTF
TRBV5-4	TRBJ2-5	CASSLAPLADGETQYF
TRBV5-1	TRBJ2-2	CASSLSDRGGTGELFF
TRBV5-6	TRBJ1-2	CASSKDRNYGYTF
TRBV7-3	TRBJ1-1	CASSQTGGGNTEVFF
TRBV19	TRBJ1-5	CASSSGLTANQPQHF
TRBV28	TRBJ1-4	CASSLTGEKLFF
TRBV6-1	TRBJ1-2	CASSEGVGQGMKGYTF